This passage covers 29 T cell receptor beta chains from one sample sequenced in a study of blood T cell repertoires in COVID-19. Profiled with immunoSEQ multiplex PCR; TCRdb holds only in-frame clones, not every one. Of approximately 200,000 clones in the sample, 70% to 90% are singletons; the top ten hold more than 3%. The material sequenced was peripheral blood. The source is a man aged 55 to 70 with acute or convalescent COVID-19.

There are a few counts of this clone. The V call is TRBV28, the J call TRBJ1-2; TRBD1 matches at 11 bases. Germline CDR1 reads MDHEN; CDR2 reads SYDVKM. V gave up 0 bases and J gave up 4 bases; unmatched junction bases: 10. This CDR3 comprises 18 residues. The CDR3 nucleotides are TGTGCCAGCAGTTTATGGCGGGGGACAGGGGGTTTCGGCTATGGCTACACCTTC. It encodes CASSLWRGTGGFGYGYTF.

V usage is TRBV24-1 and J usage is TRBJ2-7; weak D call: TRBD2 (5 bases). Looked up from germline, CDR1 is KGHDR and CDR2 is SFDVKD. Trimming removed 10 bases at V and 0 bases at J, with 12 bases between. CDR3 size: 13 residues. The CDR3 sequence: CATAAASSYEQYF. As DNA, the CDR3 is TGTGCCACGGCAGCGGCGTCCTCCTACGAGCAGTACTTC.

The chain employs TRBV28 and TRBJ2-3; 10 nucleotides match TRBD2. Germline V gene lookup returns CDR1 MDHEN and CDR2 SYDVKM. The CDR3 runs to 16 residues. V was clipped by 3 bases and J by 4 bases; unmatched bases: 7. This CDR3 reads CASSFSASGSPDTQYF. CDR3 nucleotides: TGTGCCAGCAGTTTTTCTGCTAGCGGGAGTCCAGATACGCAGTATTTT. Combining the CDR3 with reference TRBV28 and TRBJ2-3 gives the whole variable domain DVKVTQSSRYLVKRTGEKVFLECVQDMDHENMFWYRQDPGLGLRLIYFSYDVKMKEKGDIPEGYSVSREKKERFSLILESASTNQTSMYLCASSFSASGSPDTQYFGPGTRLTVL.

This chain links TRBV6-6 with TRBJ1-5, with 10 positions matching TRBD1. V gave up 6 bases and J gave up 3 bases; unmatched junction bases: 8. The CDR3 contains 16 residues. CDR1 is MNHNY and CDR2 is SVGAGI in the germline V gene (reference sequence). CDR3 residues: CASRGGDRGYNQPQHF. As DNA, the CDR3 is TGTGCCAGCAGGGGGGGGGACAGGGGATACAATCAGCCCCAGCATTTT.

Points on this clone: Relative to the germline gene, one junction end is altered; a read error may explain this. The chain joins TRBV6-4 to TRBJ2-2, with D tentatively TRBD2 (5 bases). Germline V gives CDR1 MRHNA, CDR2 SNTAGT. The CDR3 extends over 14 amino acids. The CDR3 region is CASSNSRLHRGAVF. The CDR3 DNA follows: TGTGCCAGCAGTAATTCCAGGTTACACCGGGGAGCTGTTTTT.

The chain couples TRBV2 to TRBJ1-4, with 9 bases lining up with TRBD1. Germline CDR1 is SNHLY and CDR2 is FYNNEI. This CDR3 is 14 amino acids long. The J segment lost 4 bases and the V segment lost 6 bases, leaving 3 bases of the junction unmatched. The DNA for the CDR3 is TGTGCCAGCAGACCGGGACAGGGTAATGAAAAACTGTTTTTT. It encodes CASRPGQGNEKLFF.

This chain uses TRBV29-1 with TRBJ2-3; TRBD1 might be the D (5 bases). The length of the CDR3 is 12 residues. Germline assignment: CDR1 SQVTM and CDR2 ANQGSEA. This CDR3 is CSALRVADTQYF. The CDR3 coding sequence is TGCAGTGCGCTCAGGGTGGCAGATACGCAGTATTTT.

The chain recombines TRBV20-1 with TRBJ2-7; TRBD2 matches at 9 bases. Per germline, CDR1 DFQATT and CDR2 SNEGSKA (reference sequence). The CDR3 has 14 amino acids. Germline trimming cut 3 bases from V and 4 bases from J; bases unmatched to any gene: 7. CDR3 sequence reads: CSASFSGSRYEQYF. The CDR3 DNA reads TGCAGTGCTAGTTTTAGCGGGAGTCGGTACGAGCAGTACTTC.

In DNA, the CDR3 is TGTGCCAGCTCACTATCCCGGGGCGGGAGGGCCTACAATGAGCAGTTCTTC. Translated, it gives CASSLSRGGRAYNEQFF. This sequence joins TRBV18 and TRBJ2-1; 9 bases match TRBD2. The CDR3 spans 17 residues. After removal of 4 bases from V and 2 bases from J, the junction contained 9 bases not matched to a gene. CDR1 is KGHSH and CDR2 is LQKENI in the germline V gene.

The chain employs TRBV3-1 (or the pseudogene TRBV3-2) and TRBJ2-7, with 7 positions matching TRBD1. This CDR3 is built from 13 residues. Trimming removed 4 bases from V and 3 bases from J; junction bases left unmatched: 3. Germline-derived CDR1 and CDR2 are LGHDT and YNNKEL (reference sequence). The CDR3 loop reads CASSRDSGYEQYF. The CDR3 DNA reads as TGTGCCAGCAGCCGGGACAGTGGCTACGAGCAGTACTTC.

V gene TRBV4-3 combines with J gene TRBJ2-4; TRBD1 matches 10 bases. CDR3 length equals 19 residues. Unmatched junction bases numbered 8, after V lost 0 bases and J lost 0 bases. Germline CDR1 reads LGHNA; CDR2 reads YSLEER. The CDR3 region has the DNA TGCGCCAGCAGCCAAGAGGGACAGGGGTTAAATCTAGCCAAAAACATTCAGTACTTC. Residues: CASSQEGQGLNLAKNIQYF.

The V call is TRBV9, the J call TRBJ1-4; 9 nucleotides match TRBD1. This CDR3 contains 15 residues. The junction had 6 bases not matched to a gene; V was cut back by 1 base and J by 8 bases. CDR1 SGDLS and CDR2 YYNGEE come from the germline V gene. The CDR3 DNA follows: TGTGCCAGCAGCGTATACGGGACAGGGAGCGAAAAACTGTTTTTT. Its protein product is CASSVYGTGSEKLFF.

J is TRBJ1-2 and V is TRBV28; no definite D call. CDR1 MDHEN and CDR2 SYDVKM come from the germline V gene. The CDR3 sequence is 13 residues long. Trimming pared 5 bases from V and 2 bases from J, leaving 9 bases between. CDR3 coding DNA: TGTGCCAGCAGTCCCGGCGGGAACTATGGCTACACCTTC. It encodes CASSPGGNYGYTF.

This clone came up once. J is TRBJ2-5 and V is TRBV29-1; 7 bases agree with TRBD1. CDR1 and CDR2 (germline): SQVTM, ANQGSEA. The CDR3 contains 12 residues. The V and J ends lost 7 bases and 4 bases, in that order; junction bases with no gene match: 6. As DNA, the CDR3 is TGCAGCGCCCGGACAGGAGTAGAGACCCAGTACTTC. It translates to CSARTGVETQYF.

This clone was counted a few times. The chain has TRBV7-2 and TRBJ2-3; a possible D gene is TRBD2 (7 bases). This CDR3 has 14 amino acids. Trimming took 4 bases from V and 6 from J, leaving 14 bases between them. Per germline, CDR1 SGHTA and CDR2 FQGNSA. The DNA for the CDR3 is TGTGCCAGCAGCTGGAGGGGGGGAGGTGATACGCAGTATTTT. Translation: CASSWRGGGDTQYF.

This clone was counted once. V gene TRBV5-1 combines with J gene TRBJ2-5; 7 bases align to TRBD1. Trimming removed 4 bases from V and 0 bases from J; junction bases left unmatched: 3. Germline CDR1 SGHRS, CDR2 YFSETQ. This CDR3 has 14 amino acids. CDR3 sequence: CASSVTGYQETQYF. The DNA for the CDR3 is TGCGCCAGCAGCGTGACAGGGTACCAAGAGACCCAGTACTTC.

The genes are TRBV7-9 and TRBJ1-5, with D perhaps matching TRBD1 (6 bases). Germline V lookup: CDR1 SEHNR, CDR2 FQNEAQ (reference sequence). The CDR3 contains 17 residues. V was cut by 1 base and J by 2 bases, with 15 bases left in between. In nucleotides, the CDR3 is TGTGCCAGCAGCTTAGGAAGCGGGACAATCGGCAATCAGCCCCAGCATTTT. Its translation is CASSLGSGTIGNQPQHF.

This rearrangement joins TRBV27 to TRBJ1-5, with TRBD1 as a possible D gene (6 bases). The germline CDR1 and CDR2 sequences are MNHEY and SMNVEV (reference sequence). The CDR3 consists of 15 residues. V lost 5 bases to trimming and J lost 0 bases, with 11 bases between them. The CDR3 protein is CASSPGQHSNQPQHF. DNA of the CDR3: TGTGCCAGCAGTCCCGGACAGCATAGCAATCAGCCCCAGCATTTT.

V gene TRBV6-5 combines with J gene TRBJ1-1; possible D gene TRBD1, 6 bases. The CDR3 is made up of 13 amino acids. Germline V lookup: CDR1 MNHEY, CDR2 SVGAGI. Between the trimmed V and J ends, which lost 6 bases and 4 bases, there was a span of 12 bases. In nucleotides, the CDR3 is TGTGCCAGCAGGCCTACAGGGCCCACTGAAGCTTTCTTT. This sequence encodes CASRPTGPTEAFF.

V is TRBV11-2 and J is TRBJ2-1, with no clear D. CDR3 length: 15 residues. Trimming cost V 2 bases and J 3 bases, with 11 bases left between them. Germline CDR1 SGHAT, CDR2 FQNNGV. For the CDR3, the DNA is TGTGCCAGCAGCTTACTCGGAAACAGCTACAATGAGCAGTTCTTC. Translated: CASSLLGNSYNEQFF.

The rearrangement uses TRBV4-2 and TRBJ2-1; 8 nucleotides line up with TRBD2. The CDR3 is 13 residues long. The V gene's germline CDR1 is LGHNA and CDR2 YNFKEQ. J was trimmed by 8 bases and V by 8 bases; bases with no gene match: 8. CDR3 DNA: TGTGCCAGCGGCGGGAGGCTTTACGATGAGCAGTTCTTC. It is translated as CASGGRLYDEQFF.

The sample holds a few counts of this clone. The rearrangement uses TRBV19 and TRBJ1-1; TRBD1 agrees at 10 bases. Germline trimming cut 4 bases from V and 3 bases from J; bases unmatched to any gene: 8. This CDR3 region has 16 residues. CDR1 LNHDA and CDR2 SQIVND come from the germline V gene (reference sequence). CDR3 region: CASSRGQGEWDTEAFF. Written as DNA, the CDR3 is TGTGCCAGTAGTAGAGGACAGGGGGAGTGGGACACTGAAGCTTTCTTT.

The rearrangement joins TRBV7-2 to TRBJ2-7; a possible D gene is TRBD2 (5 bases). V shed 2 bases and J shed 0 bases, with 11 bases lying between them. Germline loops: CDR1 SGHTA, CDR2 FQGNSA. The CDR3 has 15 amino acids. In DNA, the CDR3 is TGTGCCAGCAGCTTAACGGCGGGTAGCTCCTACGAGCAGTACTTC. Residues: CASSLTAGSSYEQYF. Full variable domain (outside the CDR3, taken from reference TRBV7-2 and TRBJ2-7): GAGVSQSPSNKVTEKGKDVELRCDPISGHTALYWYRQSLGQGLEFLIYFQGNSAPDKSGLPSDRFSAERTGGSVSTLTIQRTQQEDSAVYLCASSLTAGSSYEQYFGPGTRLTVT.

For this clone: Distinct nucleotide sequences in the sample also encode this CDR3. The chain combines TRBV18 with TRBJ1-5; weak D call: TRBD1 (5 bases). The V and J ends lost 6 bases and 2 bases respectively, with 11 bases between them. The germline gives CDR1 KGHSH, CDR2 LQKENI. The CDR3 is 14 amino acids. CDR3 DNA sequence: TGTGCCAGCTCGCCTGACAGAGGCAATCAGCCCCAGCATTTT. It yields the protein CASSPDRGNQPQHF.

The chain combines TRBV14 with TRBJ2-2; D is perhaps TRBD2 (5 bases). There are 20 residues in the CDR3. V lost 8 bases and J lost 0, with 28 bases in between. CDR1 SGHDN and CDR2 FVKESK come from the germline V gene. The CDR3 protein is CASHPYFGVGGSPNTGELFF. CDR3 in DNA: TGTGCCAGCCATCCCTATTTTGGTGTGGGCGGGTCCCCGAACACCGGGGAGCTGTTTTTT.

This sequence joins TRBV4-1 and TRBJ1-4, with TRBD1 identical over 8 bases. The CDR3 extends over 15 amino acids. Germline CDR1 and CDR2: MGHRA and YSYEKL. Germline trimming cut 0 bases from V and 7 bases from J; bases unmatched to any gene: 4. CDR3: CASSQDQGASEKLFF. The CDR3 region has the DNA TGCGCCAGCAGCCAAGATCAGGGGGCAAGTGAAAAACTGTTTTTT.

The rearrangement joins TRBV18 to TRBJ2-3, with 9 bases fitting TRBD2. CDR3 length: 16 amino acids. V lost 0 bases to trimming and J lost 6 bases; unmatched junction nucleotides: 7. CDR1 and CDR2 (germline): KGHSH, LQKENI. Here the CDR3 DNA reads TGTGCCAGCTCACCACCGGGTAGCGGGAGAGGGGATACGCAGTATTTT. This codes for CASSPPGSGRGDTQYF.

The rearrangement links TRBV2 to TRBJ2-5; 9 nucleotides line up with TRBD1. The trim removed 8 bases at V and 5 bases at J, leaving 12 bases unmatched. The CDR3 is 15 residues long. The V gene's germline CDR1 is SNHLY and CDR2 FYNNEI. The CDR3 loop is CASGQATGGGETQYF. Written as DNA, the CDR3 is TGTGCCAGCGGACAGGCGACAGGGGGTGGGGAGACCCAGTACTTC.

The chain couples TRBV7-2 to TRBJ1-5; 8 bases line up with TRBD1. Looked up from germline, CDR1 is SGHTA and CDR2 is FQGNSA. J gave up 6 bases and V 0 bases, and 4 bases lay outside the gene matches. This CDR3 contains 15 residues. CDR3 amino acids: CASSLARGHLQPQHF. In DNA form, the CDR3 reads TGTGCCAGCAGCTTAGCCAGGGGGCATCTTCAGCCCCAGCATTTT.